These T cell receptor beta chains were read from a single sample in a study of control samples from healthy donors and cancer patients. Profiled with immunoSEQ multiplex PCR; TCRdb holds only in-frame clones, not every one. The table for this sample gives under 200,000 clones. The sequencing input was blood. Receptors were obtained from a woman aged 25-40 years in good health. CDR3s include the opening cysteine and the closing phenylalanine or tryptophan. The order of the fields is D gene, J gene, V gene, CDR3 DNA, CDR3 protein. D genes are given only for firm matches.

- | TRBJ1-1 | TRBV5-1 | TGCGCCAGCAGCTTAGGTGGGGGGTACACTGAAGCTTTCTTT | CASSLGGGYTEAFF
- | TRBJ1-1 | TRBV9 | TGTGCCAGCAGCGTTAACTGGATGAACACTGAAGCTTTCTTT | CASSVNWMNTEAFF
- | TRBJ2-4 | TRBV4-3 | TGCGCCAGCAGCCAAGAAGTTAGATCCAAAAACATTCAGTACTTC | CASSQEVRSKNIQYF
TRBD1 | TRBJ1-5 | TRBV7-9 | TGTGCCAGCAGCCCATCAGGGGGGCCCTACTTGGTGGGCAATCAGCCCCAGCATTTT | CASSPSGGPYLVGNQPQHF
TRBD2 | TRBJ2-5 | TRBV19 | TGTGCCAGTAGTCGAGGTGGACTAGCTCTAGGAGAGACCCAGTACTTC | CASSRGGLALGETQYF
- | TRBJ1-2 | TRBV5-8 | TGTGCCAGCAGCTTGGCCCGGCTAAGGCACACCTTC | CASSLARLRHTF
TRBD1 | TRBJ1-1 | TRBV19 | TGTGCCAGTAGATCGGGTCAACAGGGGGCTGCTGAAGCTTTCTTT | CASRSGQQGAAEAFF
- | TRBJ1-2 | TRBV11-2 | TGTGCCAGCAGCTTAGTCCGGGGTGCTGGCTACACCTTC | CASSLVRGAGYTF
TRBD2 | TRBJ2-7 | TRBV5-6 | TGTGCCAGCAGATCTTCGGGGGGGATTTACGAGCAGTACTTC | CASRSSGGIYEQYF
- | TRBJ1-4 | TRBV7-2 | TGTGCCAGCAGCTTACGTCCGGGGATAGTTAATGAAAAACTGTTTTTT | CASSLRPGIVNEKLFF
TRBD2 | TRBJ2-5 | TRBV19 | TGTGCCACCTCCCGGGGGGGCCTAGACCAAGAGACCCAGTACTTC | CATSRGGLDQETQYF
- | TRBJ1-4 | TRBV28 | TGTGCCAGCAGTCCTTCGGGGGCGAGGAAGGGAAAACTGTTTTTT | CASSPSGARKGKLFF
- | TRBJ2-5 | TRBV5-4 | TGTGCCAGCAGCGAGGTCCGGATTGGGGAGACCCAGTACTTC | CASSEVRIGETQYF
- | TRBJ1-1 | TRBV6-5 | TGTGCCAGCAGTCAACAGGAGAACACTGAAGCTTTCTTT | CASSQQENTEAFF
- | TRBJ1-1 | TRBV5-1 | TGCGCCAGCAGCTCGACGAACCTTGAAGCTTTCTTT | CASSSTNLEAFF
- | TRBJ1-6 | TRBV4-2 | TGTGCCAGCAGCCAAGATCAGGCGTCGAATTCACCCCTCCACTTT | CASSQDQASNSPLHF
- | TRBJ2-2 | TRBV15 | TGTGCCACCGGACAGAAGAACACCGGGGAGCTGTTTTTT | CATGQKNTGELFF
TRBD1 | TRBJ1-2 | TRBV5-1 | TGCGCCAGCCACAGGGGTCCCCTCTATGGCTACACCTTC | CASHRGPLYGYTF
- | TRBJ2-1 | TRBV2 | TGTGCCAGTTTGAGGACCAGCTCCTACAATGAGCAGTTCTTC | CASLRTSSYNEQFF
- | TRBJ2-3 | TRBV18 | TGTGCCAGCTCCACCCGTCGAGGGGCTAACACAGATACGCAGTATTTT | CASSTRRGANTDTQYF
- | TRBJ2-1 | TRBV10-3 | TGTGCCATCAGTGAGTCCCCGAATTCCCTCCTTGATTACAATGAGCAGTTCTTC | CAISESPNSLLDYNEQFF
- | TRBJ2-1 | TRBV7-2 | TGTGCCAGCAGCTTAGACGGGGGAATCTACAATGAGCAGTTCTTC | CASSLDGGIYNEQFF
- | TRBJ2-5 | TRBV5-1 | TGCGCCAGCAGCTCCGGCGAGAAACCAGAGACCCAGTACTTC | CASSSGEKPETQYF
TRBD1 | TRBJ1-1 | TRBV7-9 | TGTGCCAGCAGAGCCGGGGACAGGGTTTACACTGAAGCTTTCTTT | CASRAGDRVYTEAFF
- | TRBJ2-2 | TRBV7-3 | TGTGCCAGCAGCTTATACCGGAACACCGGGGAGCTGTTTTTT | CASSLYRNTGELFF
- | TRBJ2-3 | TRBV24-1 | TGTGCCACCAGTGTTGGCCCCGGTGGGGATACGCAGTATTTT | CATSVGPGGDTQYF
TRBD1 | TRBJ2-5 | TRBV7-9 | TGTGCCAGCAGAGGGACAGGGGGAGTGGAGACCCAGTACTTC | CASRGTGGVETQYF
- | TRBJ1-1 | TRBV5-1 | TGCGCCAGCAGCTGGACGGAGCGAACTGAAGCTTTCTTT | CASSWTERTEAFF
- | TRBJ2-3 | TRBV12-3/TRBV12-4 | TGTGCCAGCACCTTAACAGATACGCAGTATTTT | CASTLTDTQYF
- | TRBJ2-3 | TRBV5-5 | TGTGCCAGCAGCTACCGAGGACAGGACTACACAGATACGCAGTATTTT | CASSYRGQDYTDTQYF
- | TRBJ1-1 | TRBV6-2/TRBV6-3 | TGTGCCAGCAGCCCGGGAGGATCCGAAGCTTTCTTT | CASSPGGSEAFF
- | TRBJ2-1 | TRBV4-1 | TGCGCCAGCAGCCGGAGCGGCTTAAGCTCCTACAATGAGCAGTTCTTC | CASSRSGLSSYNEQFF
TRBD1 | TRBJ2-5 | TRBV27 | TGTGCCAGCAGTTTGGGGGCGACAGGGGGGAGACAAGAGACCCAGTACTTC | CASSLGATGGRQETQYF
- | TRBJ1-1 | TRBV7-9 | TGTGCCAGCAGCTTAGGTGCAGAGGGTCGAGAAGCTTTCTTT | CASSLGAEGREAFF
- | TRBJ1-3 | TRBV4-1 | TGCGCCAGCAGCCAAGAGAGAGGATCTGGAAACACCATATATTTT | CASSQERGSGNTIYF
- | TRBJ1-5 | TRBV29-1 | TGCAGCGTTGGGGGGGAAGGCAATCAGCCCCAGCATTTT | CSVGGEGNQPQHF
- | TRBJ1-5 | TRBV5-6 | TGTGCCAGCAGCTTGCGTCAGCCCCAGCATTTT | CASSLRQPQHF
- | TRBJ1-2 | TRBV19 | TGTGCCAGTAGTAAAGACACTTTCTTTAACTATGGCTACACCTTC | CASSKDTFFNYGYTF
TRBD2 | TRBJ2-2 | TRBV29-1 | TGCAGCGTCCAAACGGGGGGAACCGGGGAGCTGTTTTTT | CSVQTGGTGELFF